This TCR beta chain was recorded in a study of T cell repertoires in cytomegalovirus infection. TCRdb independently ran MiXCR on the reads; one entry per CDR3 protein. This sample has roughly 100,000 distinct CDR3 sequences, with roughly 41% found just once. The sample holds a few counts of this clonotype. Its antigen remains unidentified. This CDR3 is built from 15 residues. The V end lost 5 bases, the J end lost 1 base, and 14 bases lay between the germline ends. CDR1 is MNHNS, CDR2 SASEGT, per germline. The gene calls are TRBV6-1 and TRBJ1-1; D gene ambiguous. The sample here was CD8+ T cells from cultured PBMCs, taken from culture after CMV antigen stimulation. The clonotype was recovered from a human donor in good health (CMV status not recorded). Some clones in this sample may be carry-over from other donors' samples. The CDR3 is CASSTSMATNTEAFF. Written as DNA, the CDR3 is TGTGCCAGCAGTACCTCGATGGCTACGAACACTGAAGCTTTCTTT.